This T cell receptor beta chain was sequenced during a study of long-term antiretroviral therapy in people with HIV. Investigators performed immunoSEQ version v3.0 at survey level. The protocol was immunoSEQ multiplex PCR, while the TCRdb copy is restricted to in-frame clones and leaves out a portion. The sample has over 30,000 clones; roughly four fifths are singletons. The CDR3 is made up of 17 amino acids. The germline V gene encodes CDR1 SGDLS and CDR2 YYNGEE. V lost 4 bases and J 0 bases, leaving 17 bases between the germline ends. The chain joins TRBV9 to TRBJ2-1, with D possibly being TRBD2 (6 bases). Sequencing used unsorted PBMCs, obtained 1 year after starting antiretroviral therapy. The sequence derives from a man younger than 35 with HIV. The CDR3 DNA reads as TGTGCCAGCAGCTTCCGAGCGGGTCCGAGCTCCTACAATGAGCAGTTCTTC. Translating gives CASSFRAGPSSYNEQFF.